Below, 19 T cell receptor beta chains from the same sample are listed, as sequenced in a study of prognosis after radiotherapy for stage I lung cancer. Genomic DNA was the source, and TCR beta CDR3 was amplified from it by two-round multiplex PCR. Round one of PCR was performed, and it used primers specific to each TRBV and TRBJ gene. TCRdb reprocessed the multiplex PCR reads with MiXCR, giving one entry per CDR3 protein. Of some 13,000 distinct CDR3 sequences listed, about 50% were seen once; the top ten hold 25% to 35%. The sample was PBMCs, taken before or after stereotactic body radiation therapy (not recorded which). These receptors all come from a donor over 45 with non-small cell lung cancer.

This clonotype was found many times. The chain carries TRBV7-9 and TRBJ1-1; weak D call: TRBD1 (6 bases). Germline-derived CDR1 and CDR2 are SEHNR and FQNEAQ (reference sequence). Trimming pared 4 bases from V and 11 bases from J, leaving 11 bases between. The CDR3 is 11 amino acids. CDR3 sequence reads: CASSSGDMAFF. The CDR3, as DNA: TGTGCCAGCAGCTCAGGGGATATGGCTTTCTTT.

The chain combines TRBV11-2 with TRBJ2-7; 8 nucleotides agree with TRBD1. V trimming: 1 base; J trimming: 10 bases; junction bases outside the gene matches: 15. The V gene's germline CDR1 is SGHAT and CDR2 FQNNGV. The CDR3 has 16 residues. The CDR3 region is CASSLVGRDRGTYQYF. In DNA form, the CDR3 reads TGTGCCAGCAGCTTAGTCGGAAGAGACAGGGGTACCTACCAGTACTTC.

A remark on this clonotype: It differs at one base from a far larger clone, so likely a read error. The chain links TRBV6-9 to TRBJ2-7, with D possibly being TRBD2 (6 bases). V was shortened by 5 bases and J by 5 bases, with 22 bases between the two germline ends. Looked up from germline, CDR1 is MNHGY and CDR2 is SVAAGI. The CDR3 has 16 amino acids. In DNA form, the CDR3 reads TGTGCCAGCAGTGAAGGTGGCGGAGCGGGCGCCCACGAGCAGTACTTC. As protein: CASSEGGGAGAHEQYF.

Concerning this clonotype: One junction end disagrees with the germline gene, perhaps due to a read error. CDR3 sequence: CASSGRAGTGEMFF. CDR3 in DNA: TGTGCCAGCAGTGGGAGGGCGGGAACCGGGGAGATGTTTTTT. The genes are TRBV6-1 and TRBJ2-2, with TRBD2 as a possible D gene (6 bases). Germline V gives CDR1 MNHNS, CDR2 SASEGT. This CDR3 is 14 amino acids long.

The chain uses TRBV4-3 and TRBJ2-2, with D possibly matching TRBD1 (7 bases). Looked up from germline, CDR1 is LGHNA and CDR2 is YSLEER. V shed 4 bases and J shed 5 bases, with 20 bases lying between them. This CDR3 region has 17 residues. CDR3 sequence: CASSPSSRGTETGELFF. The CDR3 nucleotides are TGCGCCAGCAGCCCCAGTAGTCGGGGGACAGAAACCGGGGAGCTGTTTTTT.

By its share, this clonotype is medium-sized. The chain employs TRBV2 and TRBJ2-7, with TRBD1 matching over 8 bases. J lost 4 bases, V lost 6 bases, and 11 bases had no gene match. Per germline, CDR1 SNHLY and CDR2 FYNNEI. The CDR3 has 15 amino acids. The DNA for the CDR3 is TGTGCCAGCAGCGCCCAGGGGGCGTTTTTATACGAGCAGTACTTC. This codes for CASSAQGAFLYEQYF.

The J gene is TRBJ2-6, the V gene TRBV20-1, with D hard to call. Germline CDR1 is DFQATT and CDR2 is SNEGSKA (reference sequence). CDR3 length equals 17 residues. The V end was cut by 4 bases, the J end by 0 bases, with 16 bases between. The DNA for the CDR3 is TGCAGTGCTACCTCGCCGCATTCTAACTCTGGGGCCAACGTCCTGACTTTC. Translated: CSATSPHSNSGANVLTF.

The chain recombines TRBV12-3 or TRBV12-4 with TRBJ2-5; 9 bases match TRBD2. The CDR3 is made up of 15 amino acids. V lost 4 bases, J lost 0 bases, and 3 bases stayed unmatched. CDR3 nucleotides: TGTGCCAGCAGTTGGGCTAGCGGGGACCAAGAGACCCAGTACTTC. Amino acid sequence: CASSWASGDQETQYF.

This clonotype has ten or more counts. The V call is TRBV28, the J call TRBJ2-3, with 14 bases fitting TRBD2. This CDR3 contains 17 residues. The V segment lost 5 bases and the J segment 2 bases; nucleotides outside the gene matches: 6. The V gene's germline CDR1 is MDHEN and CDR2 SYDVKM. The CDR3 DNA reads TGTGCCAGCAGTATGACTAGCGGGGGGGGTAACACAGATACGCAGTATTTT. Protein product: CASSMTSGGGNTDTQYF.

At least ten counts were recorded for this clonotype. This likely traces to a read error, being one base from a far larger clone. The chain couples TRBV20-1 to TRBJ2-1, with a weak D call TRBD2 (6 bases). The CDR3 is 17 amino acids. Germline CDR1 is DFQATT and CDR2 is SNEGSKA (reference sequence). V lost 3 bases and J 10 bases, leaving 28 bases between the germline ends. The CDR3 DNA follows: TGCAGTGCTAGGGGACTCGCAAATGGATTTACCACCTACGAGCAGTTCTTC. This codes for CSARGLANGFTTYEQFF.

About this clonotype: Since a much larger clone is just one base distant, this may be a read error. CDR3: CVSSFRSIAGGTDAQYF. CDR3 coding DNA: TGTGTCAGCAGTTTCCGCTCGATAGCGGGGGGCACAGATGCGCAGTATTTT. The chain joins TRBV6-9 to TRBJ2-3; TRBD2 agrees at 10 bases. CDR1 is MNHGY and CDR2 is SVAAGI in the germline V gene. The CDR3 runs 17 residues.

This clonotype appeared many times. This sequence joins TRBV19 and TRBJ2-7; 7 bases fit TRBD2. The length of the CDR3 is 14 residues. Trimming cost V 8 bases and J 3 bases; bases outside gene matches: 10. Germline loops: CDR1 LNHDA, CDR2 SQIVND (reference sequence). CDR3 amino acids: CASSLAVGLYEQYF. DNA of the CDR3: TGTGCCAGTTCTCTAGCGGTGGGTCTCTACGAGCAGTACTTC.

This clonotype is termed large. The chain uses TRBV5-1 and TRBJ2-2; possibly TRBD2 for D (5 bases). The CDR3 covers 14 residues. V lost 3 bases to trimming and J lost 6 bases, with 12 bases between them. Germline V gene data show CDR1 as SGHRS and CDR2 as YFSETQ. CDR3 amino acids: CASSSGKWAGELFF. As DNA, the CDR3 is TGCGCCAGCAGCTCCGGGAAGTGGGCCGGGGAGCTGTTTTTT.

To note about this clonotype: One base separates it from a far larger clone, so it is likely a read error. CDR3 coding DNA: TGTGCCAATTCAAGGGCAGGGGACTTAGGCAATCAGCCCCAGCATTTT. Protein: CANSRAGDLGNQPQHF. The V gene is TRBV6-4, the J gene TRBJ1-5, with TRBD1 as a possible D gene (6 bases). This CDR3 is built from 16 residues. Trimming removed 10 bases at V and 2 bases at J, with 21 bases between. Germline CDR1 is MRHNA and CDR2 is SNTAGT.

This rearrangement joins TRBV19 to TRBJ2-3; either TRBD1 or TRBD2 may supply D (6 bases each). Trimming stripped 5 bases from V and 5 bases from J, with 14 bases between. The CDR3 covers 14 residues. Germline values: CDR1 LNHDA, CDR2 SQIVND (reference sequence). The CDR3 sequence is CASSFPGGRDTQYF. The CDR3 nucleotides read TGTGCCAGTAGTTTTCCCGGGGGCAGAGATACGCAGTATTTT.

The table lists this clonotype with many counts. The rearrangement links TRBV6-1 to TRBJ1-1; 7 bases are shared with TRBD1. The V gene's germline CDR1 is MNHNS and CDR2 SASEGT. Trimming at V came to 6 bases and at J to 1 base, leaving 8 bases not matched to a gene. This CDR3 is 15 amino acids long. CDR3: CASRWETGRNTEAFF. CDR3 coding DNA: TGTGCCAGCAGGTGGGAGACAGGGCGGAACACTGAAGCTTTCTTT.

This clonotype is deemed medium-sized. The chain recombines TRBV7-2 with TRBJ2-7, with a tentative D call TRBD1 (6 bases). Germline V gives CDR1 SGHTA, CDR2 FQGNSA. Trimming removed 4 bases from V and 3 bases from J, with 10 bases in between. CDR3 length: 13 residues. DNA of the CDR3: TGTGCCAGCAGCTGGGGGCAGCACTACGAGCAGTACTTC. Encoded protein: CASSWGQHYEQYF. The full variable domain, in which reference TRBV7-2 and TRBJ2-7 provide the parts outside the CDR3, is GAGVSQSPSNKVTEKGKDVELRCDPISGHTALYWYRQSLGQGLEFLIYFQGNSAPDKSGLPSDRFSAERTGGSVSTLTIQRTQQEDSAVYLCASSWGQHYEQYFGPGTRLTVT.

Concerning this clonotype: A read error is the likely source, as a far larger clone sits one nucleotide away. The gene calls are TRBV6-4 and TRBJ2-5, with TRBD2 matching over 9 bases. J lost 2 bases, V lost 5 bases, and 12 bases had no gene match. Germline V gene sequence: CDR1 MRHNA, CDR2 SNTAGT. The CDR3 loop spans 17 amino acids. Written as DNA, the CDR3 is TGTGCCAGCAGTCCGCGAGGGGGCGGGAGGGAACAAGAGACCCAGTACTTC. Translating it yields CASSPRGGGREQETQYF.

This chain uses TRBV29-1 with TRBJ2-7; the D gene is possibly TRBD1 (6 bases). Germline CDR1 is SQVTM and CDR2 is ANQGSEA. The CDR3 sequence is 14 residues long. V lost 6 bases and J lost 0, with 15 bases in between. The CDR3 nucleotides are TGCAGCGTACCCGGGACAAGCAACTCCTACGAGCAGTACTTC. Protein product: CSVPGTSNSYEQYF.